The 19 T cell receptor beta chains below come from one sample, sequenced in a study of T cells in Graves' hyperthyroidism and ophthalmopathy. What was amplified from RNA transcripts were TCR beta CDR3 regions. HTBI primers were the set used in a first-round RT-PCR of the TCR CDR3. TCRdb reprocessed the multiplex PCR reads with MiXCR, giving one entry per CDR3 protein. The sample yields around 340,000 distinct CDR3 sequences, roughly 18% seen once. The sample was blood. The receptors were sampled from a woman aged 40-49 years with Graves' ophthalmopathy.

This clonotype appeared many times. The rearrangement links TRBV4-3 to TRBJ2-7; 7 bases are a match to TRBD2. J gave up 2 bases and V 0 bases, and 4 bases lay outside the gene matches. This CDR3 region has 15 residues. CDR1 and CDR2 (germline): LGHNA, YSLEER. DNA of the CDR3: TGCGCCAGCAGCCAAGATTGGGGGGGGACCTACGAGCAGTACTTC. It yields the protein CASSQDWGGTYEQYF.

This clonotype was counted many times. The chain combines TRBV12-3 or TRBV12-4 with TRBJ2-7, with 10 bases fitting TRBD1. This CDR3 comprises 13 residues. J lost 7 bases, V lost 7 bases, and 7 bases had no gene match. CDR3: CASKPGQGNEQYF. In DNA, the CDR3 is TGTGCCAGCAAACCGGGACAGGGGAATGAGCAGTACTTC.

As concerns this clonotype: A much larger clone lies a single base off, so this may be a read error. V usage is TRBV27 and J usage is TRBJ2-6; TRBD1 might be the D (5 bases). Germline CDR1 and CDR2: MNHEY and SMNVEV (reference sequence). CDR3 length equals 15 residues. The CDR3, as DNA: TGTGCCAGCAGTTTATCGTCCTCTGGGGCCAACGTCCAGACTTTC. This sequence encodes CASSLSSSGANVQTF.

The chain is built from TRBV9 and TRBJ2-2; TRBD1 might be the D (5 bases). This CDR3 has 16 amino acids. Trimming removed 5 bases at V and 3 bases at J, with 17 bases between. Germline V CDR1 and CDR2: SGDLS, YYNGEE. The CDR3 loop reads CASSDRGRADTGELFF. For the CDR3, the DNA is TGTGCCAGCAGTGATAGGGGCAGGGCGGACACCGGGGAGCTGTTTTTT.

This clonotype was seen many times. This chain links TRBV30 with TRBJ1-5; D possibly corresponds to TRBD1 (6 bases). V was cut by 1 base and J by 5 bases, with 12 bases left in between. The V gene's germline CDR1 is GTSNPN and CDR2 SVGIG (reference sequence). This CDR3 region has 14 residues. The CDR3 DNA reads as TGTGCCTGGAGTGCGGGACAATCTTATCAGCCCCAGCATTTT. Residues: CAWSAGQSYQPQHF.

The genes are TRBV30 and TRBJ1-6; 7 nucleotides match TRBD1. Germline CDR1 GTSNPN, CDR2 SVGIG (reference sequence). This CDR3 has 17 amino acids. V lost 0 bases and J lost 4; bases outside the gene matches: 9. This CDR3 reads CAWSVKIGTAYNSPLHF. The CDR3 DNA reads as TGTGCCTGGAGTGTCAAAATCGGGACAGCTTATAATTCACCCCTCCACTTT.

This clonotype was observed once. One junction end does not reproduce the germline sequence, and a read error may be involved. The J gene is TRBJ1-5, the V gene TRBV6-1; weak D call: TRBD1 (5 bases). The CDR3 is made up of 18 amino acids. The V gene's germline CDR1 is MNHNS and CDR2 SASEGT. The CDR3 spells CASRKGPDGNLSNQPQLF. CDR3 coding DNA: TGTGCCAGCAGGAAGGGGCCTGACGGAAACCTGAGCAATCAGCCCCAGCTTTTT.

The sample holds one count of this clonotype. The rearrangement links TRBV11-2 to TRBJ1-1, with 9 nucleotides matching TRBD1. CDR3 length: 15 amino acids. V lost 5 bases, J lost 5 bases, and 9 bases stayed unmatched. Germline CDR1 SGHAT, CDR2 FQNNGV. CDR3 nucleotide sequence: TGTGCCAGCAGCATATCCGGGACAGGGAATACTGAAGCTTTCTTT. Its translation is CASSISGTGNTEAFF.

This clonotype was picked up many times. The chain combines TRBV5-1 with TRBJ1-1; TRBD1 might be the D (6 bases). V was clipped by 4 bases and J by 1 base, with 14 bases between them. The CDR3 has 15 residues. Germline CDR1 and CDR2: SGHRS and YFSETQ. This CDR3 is CASSRTRGGNTEAFF. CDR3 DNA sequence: TGCGCCAGCAGCCGAACTAGGGGGGGGAACACTGAAGCTTTCTTT.

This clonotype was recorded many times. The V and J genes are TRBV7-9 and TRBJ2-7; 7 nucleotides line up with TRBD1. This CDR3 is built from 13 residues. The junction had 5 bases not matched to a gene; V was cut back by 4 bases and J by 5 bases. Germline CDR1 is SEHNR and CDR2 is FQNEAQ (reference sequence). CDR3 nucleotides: TGTGCCAGCAGCTCAGACAGGGACAACGAGCAGTACTTC. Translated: CASSSDRDNEQYF.

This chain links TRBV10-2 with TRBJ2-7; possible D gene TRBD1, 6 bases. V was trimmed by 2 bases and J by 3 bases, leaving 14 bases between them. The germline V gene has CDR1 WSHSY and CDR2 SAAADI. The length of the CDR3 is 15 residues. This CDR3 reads CASSEPTGRGYEQYF. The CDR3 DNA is TGCGCCAGCAGTGAGCCGACGGGCAGGGGCTACGAGCAGTACTTC.

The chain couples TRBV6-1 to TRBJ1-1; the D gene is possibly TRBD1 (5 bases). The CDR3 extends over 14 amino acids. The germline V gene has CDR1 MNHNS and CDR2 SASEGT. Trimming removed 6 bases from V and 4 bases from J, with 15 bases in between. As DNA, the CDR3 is TGTGCCAGCAGCCGGGGGGGTCTGAGCACTGAAGCTTTCTTT. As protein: CASSRGGLSTEAFF.

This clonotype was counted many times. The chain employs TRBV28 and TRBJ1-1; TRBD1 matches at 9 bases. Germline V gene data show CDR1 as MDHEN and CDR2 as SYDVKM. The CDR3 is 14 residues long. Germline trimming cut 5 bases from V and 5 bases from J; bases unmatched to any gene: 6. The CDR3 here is CASSRTGGRTEAFF. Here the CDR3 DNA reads TGTGCCAGCAGTAGAACAGGGGGCCGGACTGAAGCTTTCTTT.

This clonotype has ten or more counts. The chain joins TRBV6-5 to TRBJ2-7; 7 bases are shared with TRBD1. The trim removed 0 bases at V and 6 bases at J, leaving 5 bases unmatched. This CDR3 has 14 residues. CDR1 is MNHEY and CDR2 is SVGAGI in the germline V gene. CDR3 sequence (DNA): TGTGCCAGCAGTTACTCTGGGACAGCACCCGAGCAGTACTTC. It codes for CASSYSGTAPEQYF.

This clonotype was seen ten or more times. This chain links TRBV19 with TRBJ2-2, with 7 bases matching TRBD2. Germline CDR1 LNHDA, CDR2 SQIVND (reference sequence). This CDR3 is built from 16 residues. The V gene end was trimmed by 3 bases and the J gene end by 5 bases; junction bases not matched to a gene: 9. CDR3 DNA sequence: TGTGCCAGTAGTATTGATGGACTAGTAGGTACCGGGGAGCTGTTTTTT. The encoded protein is CASSIDGLVGTGELFF.

This CDR3 is CASSLASGGGIISGEQYF. The CDR3 DNA sequence: TGCGCCAGCAGCTTGGCAAGCGGGGGAGGTATTATTTCGGGCGAGCAGTACTTC. V and J are TRBV5-1 and TRBJ2-7; 8 bases are a match to TRBD2. CDR3 length equals 18 residues. The V gene end was trimmed by 0 bases and the J gene end by 6 bases; junction bases not matched to a gene: 17. Germline CDR1 is SGHRS and CDR2 is YFSETQ.

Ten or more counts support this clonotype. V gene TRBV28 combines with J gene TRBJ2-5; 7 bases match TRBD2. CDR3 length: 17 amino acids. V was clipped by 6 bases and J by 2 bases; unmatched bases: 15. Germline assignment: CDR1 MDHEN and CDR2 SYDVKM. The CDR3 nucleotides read TGTGCCAGCAGCAACTGGGAGGGCGTCCAGATTCAAGAGACCCAGTACTTC. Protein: CASSNWEGVQIQETQYF.

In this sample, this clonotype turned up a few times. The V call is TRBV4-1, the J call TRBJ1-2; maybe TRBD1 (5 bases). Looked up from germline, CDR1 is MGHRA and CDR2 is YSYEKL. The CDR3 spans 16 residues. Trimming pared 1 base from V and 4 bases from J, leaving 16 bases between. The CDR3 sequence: CASSQGGRVSTYGYTF. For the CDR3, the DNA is TGCGCCAGCAGCCAAGGTGGCAGGGTTTCAACCTATGGCTACACCTTC.

The CDR3 sequence is CASSDRDIAEQYF. Written as DNA, the CDR3 is TGTGCCAGCAGTGATCGGGACATAGCAGAGCAGTACTTC. This rearrangement joins TRBV25-1 to TRBJ2-7; weak D call: TRBD1 (6 bases). This CDR3 comprises 13 residues. V was clipped by 3 bases and J by 7 bases, with 13 bases between them. Per germline, CDR1 MGHDK and CDR2 SYGVNS.